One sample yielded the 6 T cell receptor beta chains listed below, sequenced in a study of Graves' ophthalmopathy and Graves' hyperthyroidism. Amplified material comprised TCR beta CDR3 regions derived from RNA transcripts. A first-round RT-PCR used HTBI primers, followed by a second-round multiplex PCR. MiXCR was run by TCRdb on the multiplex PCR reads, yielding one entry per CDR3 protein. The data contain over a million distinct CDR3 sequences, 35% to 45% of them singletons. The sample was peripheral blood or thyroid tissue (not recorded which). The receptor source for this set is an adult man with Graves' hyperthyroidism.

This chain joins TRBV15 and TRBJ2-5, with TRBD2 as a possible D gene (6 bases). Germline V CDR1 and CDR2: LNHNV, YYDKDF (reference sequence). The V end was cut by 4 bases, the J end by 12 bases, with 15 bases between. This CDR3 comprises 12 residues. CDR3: CATSTTGTSKYF. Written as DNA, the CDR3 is TGTGCCACCAGCACTACGGGGACTTCCAAGTACTTC.

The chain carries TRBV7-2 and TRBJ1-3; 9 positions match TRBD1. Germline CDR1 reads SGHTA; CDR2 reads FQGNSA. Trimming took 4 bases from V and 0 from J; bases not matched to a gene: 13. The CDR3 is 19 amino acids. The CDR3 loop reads CASSSLPGQGPSSGNTIYF. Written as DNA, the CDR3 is TGTGCCAGCAGCTCTCTTCCGGGACAGGGACCCAGCTCTGGAAACACCATATATTTT.

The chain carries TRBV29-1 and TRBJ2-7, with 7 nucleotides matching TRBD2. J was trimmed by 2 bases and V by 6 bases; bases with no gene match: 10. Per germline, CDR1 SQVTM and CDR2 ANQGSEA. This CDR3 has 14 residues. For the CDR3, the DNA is TGCAGCGTAAGGGCTAGCGGAGGGGCCTACGAGCAGTACTTC. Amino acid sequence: CSVRASGGAYEQYF.

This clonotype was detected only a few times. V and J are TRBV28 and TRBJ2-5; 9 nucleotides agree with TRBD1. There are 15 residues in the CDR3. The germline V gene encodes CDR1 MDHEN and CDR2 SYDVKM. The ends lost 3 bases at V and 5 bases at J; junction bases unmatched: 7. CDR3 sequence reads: CASSLPGQGGETQYF. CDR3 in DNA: TGTGCCAGCAGTTTGCCGGGACAGGGTGGGGAGACCCAGTACTTC.

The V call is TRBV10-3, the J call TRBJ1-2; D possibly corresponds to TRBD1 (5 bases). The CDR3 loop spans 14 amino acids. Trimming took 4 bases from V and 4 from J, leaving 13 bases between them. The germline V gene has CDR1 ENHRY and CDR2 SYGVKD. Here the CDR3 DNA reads TGTGCCATCAGTGGGGGCAGGGATGCCTATGGCTACACCTTC. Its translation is CAISGGRDAYGYTF.

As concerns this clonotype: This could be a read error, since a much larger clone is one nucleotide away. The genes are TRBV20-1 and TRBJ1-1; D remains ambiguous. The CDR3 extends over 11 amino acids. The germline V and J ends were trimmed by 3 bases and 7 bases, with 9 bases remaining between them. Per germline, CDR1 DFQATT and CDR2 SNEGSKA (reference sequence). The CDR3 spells CSASGSSEAFF. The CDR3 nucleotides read TGCAGTGCTAGCGGGTCTAGTGAAGCTTTCTTT.